The 10 T cell receptor beta chains below all came from one sample that was sequenced in a study of T-cell reconstitution after alpha-beta-depleted transplantation in children. For TCRbeta, the library was prepared with unique molecular identifiers. MiXCR, applied by TCRdb to the PCR reads, yields one record per CDR3 protein. The data show a few hundred thousand distinct CDR3 sequences, 43% seen once. The sequencing used PBMCs, collected before TCRalphabeta/CD19-depleted stem cell transplant. The receptor source for this set is a girl aged 2-9 years with aplastic anemia, due to receive a stem cell transplant.

The chain links TRBV28 to TRBJ2-7; TRBD1 matches at 12 bases. The CDR3 sequence is 15 residues long. V was clipped by 0 bases and J by 7 bases; unmatched bases: 4. Per germline, CDR1 MDHEN and CDR2 SYDVKM. The CDR3 region has the DNA TGTGCCAGCAGTTTATGGGGACAGGGGGCGGAGGAGCAGTACTTC. It is translated as CASSLWGQGAEEQYF.

The genes are TRBV12-3 or TRBV12-4 and TRBJ1-2; D might be TRBD1 (6 bases). This CDR3 contains 13 residues. Trimming took 8 bases from V and 6 from J, leaving 16 bases between them. The CDR3 here is CASALIQGNGYTF. CDR3 nucleotides: TGTGCCAGCGCCTTAATCCAGGGGAATGGCTACACCTTC.

The J gene is TRBJ2-3, the V gene TRBV28; D is unclear. The CDR3 length is 13 residues. The germline CDR1 and CDR2 sequences are MDHEN and SYDVKM. V shed 6 bases and J shed 0 bases, with 7 bases lying between them. For the CDR3, the DNA is TGTGCCAGCAGGTCACGAAGCACAGATACGCAGTATTTT. This translates into CASRSRSTDTQYF. Full variable domain (missing parts from reference TRBV28 and TRBJ2-3): DVKVTQSSRYLVKRTGEKVFLECVQDMDHENMFWYRQDPGLGLRLIYFSYDVKMKEKGDIPEGYSVSREKKERFSLILESASTNQTSMYLCASRSRSTDTQYFGPGTRLTVL.

This chain links TRBV5-6 with TRBJ2-5, with 9 bases fitting TRBD1. Germline CDR1 reads SGHDT; CDR2 reads YYEEEE. The CDR3 sequence is 15 residues long. V gave up 4 bases and J gave up 5 bases; unmatched junction bases: 9. The CDR3 spells CASSPRDRVIETQYF. In DNA form, the CDR3 reads TGTGCCAGCAGCCCCCGGGACAGGGTAATTGAGACCCAGTACTTC.

This clonotype was counted at least ten times. The chain uses TRBV15 and TRBJ2-1; tentatively, D is TRBD1 (7 bases). Germline assignment: CDR1 LNHNV and CDR2 YYDKDF (reference sequence). The CDR3 is 16 amino acids. The germline V and J ends were trimmed by 3 bases and 0 bases, with 12 bases remaining between them. CDR3 sequence: CATSSRGRSSYNEQFF. CDR3 DNA: TGTGCCACCAGCAGCAGGGGGAGGAGCTCCTACAATGAGCAGTTCTTC.

This clonotype was counted a single time. The chain uses TRBV20-1 and TRBJ2-4; TRBD2 is a possible D gene (5 bases). Trimming pared 2 bases from V and 8 bases from J, leaving 16 bases between. The CDR3 loop spans 14 amino acids. Germline CDR1 and CDR2: DFQATT and SNEGSKA (reference sequence). CDR3 in amino acids: CSARPLGPFDIQYF. DNA for the CDR3: TGCAGTGCTAGACCACTAGGGCCGTTCGACATTCAGTACTTC.

CDR3 DNA sequence: TGTGCCAGCAGTTTAAACTTTGGGGCCAACGTCCTGACTTTC. This sequence encodes CASSLNFGANVLTF. The J gene is TRBJ2-6, the V gene TRBV27; no clear D gene. CDR1 and CDR2 from the germline V gene are MNHEY and SMNVEV (reference sequence). V was trimmed by 2 bases and J by 3 bases, leaving 5 bases between them. This CDR3 spans 14 amino acids.

The chain couples TRBV20-1 to TRBJ2-3, with D maybe TRBD2 (6 bases). The CDR3 runs 13 residues. With 0 bases removed from V and 7 bases from J, the gap between germline ends came to 11 bases. Germline V gene sequence: CDR1 DFQATT, CDR2 SNEGSKA (reference sequence). This CDR3 is CSARDRGSNTQYF. The CDR3 DNA sequence: TGCAGTGCTAGAGATCGGGGGAGTAATACGCAGTATTTT.

The V gene is TRBV9, the J gene TRBJ2-7; D is unclear. The CDR3 sequence is 14 residues long. The ends were cut back, 3 bases at V and 6 bases at J, with 16 bases in the middle. Germline CDR1 SGDLS, CDR2 YYNGEE. The CDR3 DNA reads as TGTGCCAGCAGCGGCCGGACCCTTAACGCCGAGCAGTACTTC. It translates to CASSGRTLNAEQYF.

In its sample, this clonotype was seen many times. The gene calls are TRBV12-3 or TRBV12-4 and TRBJ1-1, with TRBD1 as a possible D gene (5 bases). This CDR3 comprises 15 residues. V was shortened by 6 bases and J by 2 bases, with 16 bases between the two germline ends. In DNA form, the CDR3 reads TGTGCCAGCAGCTTCCCGACGGGGGAAAACACTGAAGCTTTCTTT. Translating gives CASSFPTGENTEAFF.